The source of this T cell receptor beta chain is a study of graft-versus-host responses after intestinal transplantation. Study context: Transplantation in recipients was multivisceral, liver-intestinal, or isolated intestinal. Every recipient had anti-thymocyte globulin induction and 2 to 3 years of tacrolimus plus steroids. Study-level results: Early after transplant, HvG clones declined as circulating GvH clones peaked.

Germline values: CDR1 SNHLY, CDR2 FYNNEI. V was clipped by 3 bases and J by 2 bases, with 11 bases between them. This CDR3 is built from 15 residues. This clone has only a few counts. Plates contained around 200,000 CFSE-labeled responder cells and around 200,000 irradiated, violet-dye-labeled stimulator cells. Sequenced by immunoSEQ multiplex PCR; TCRdb stores in-frame clones only, minus some. The sample comprises 20,000 to 25,000 clones, 44% of which are singletons, and over 1.3% rests with the top ten. The chain employs TRBV2 and TRBJ1-5; D perhaps matches TRBD1 (5 bases). This receptor was taken from a human patient who was an organ donor for intestinal transplantation. The sample here was alloreactive CD8+ T cells from a mixed lymphocyte reaction culture, taken before transplantation. As to subset: CFSE-low proliferating T cells sorted from roughly 6-day pre-transplant mixed lymphocyte reaction (GvH or HvG direction). DNA of the CDR3: TGTGCCAGCAGTGATCCTGAGACAGGCAATCAGCCCCAGCATTTT. Translating it yields CASSDPETGNQPQHF.